These 10 T cell receptor beta chains originate from one sample sequenced in a study of pediatric ulcerative colitis. Rectal tissue came from one to two pinch biopsies taken at colonoscopy. Clones were sequenced by immunoSEQ multiplex PCR, and TCRdb holds only the in-frame ones, with some missing. The table lists over 45,000 clones, around 79% of them singletons. Sequencing was carried out using gut tissue. These receptors originate from a girl aged 5-17 years with moderate ulcerative colitis.

The chain joins TRBV4-2 to TRBJ2-6, with a weak D call TRBD1 (5 bases). The CDR3 has 20 amino acids. Trimming took off 0 bases at V and 1 base at J, with 19 bases between the two ends. Per germline, CDR1 LGHNA and CDR2 YNFKEQ. CDR3 sequence (DNA): TGTGCCAGCAGCCAAGAGGGGCTTCGCCGAATTCCTTCTGGGGCCAACGTCCTGACTTTC. Translated, it gives CASSQEGLRRIPSGANVLTF.

The chain has TRBV29-1 and TRBJ2-1, with D maybe TRBD1 (6 bases). The length of the CDR3 is 13 residues. Trimming removed 4 bases from V and 9 bases from J, with 16 bases in between. Germline CDR1 SQVTM, CDR2 ANQGSEA. The chain's CDR3 is CSVGGGPQSEQFF. CDR3 sequence (DNA): TGCAGCGTTGGAGGGGGTCCCCAATCTGAGCAGTTCTTC.

The chain has TRBV27 and TRBJ2-3; D might be TRBD1 or TRBD2, each matching 6 bases. CDR1 is MNHEY and CDR2 is SMNVEV in the germline V gene (reference sequence). V gave up 2 bases and J gave up 3 bases, with 15 bases separating them. The CDR3 sequence is 16 residues long. CDR3 DNA sequence: TGTGCCAGCAGTTTAAAGTGGGGGGCTGAGACAGATACGCAGTATTTT. Translating it yields CASSLKWGAETDTQYF.

This clone was recorded once. This chain connects TRBV5-6 to TRBJ1-2; D ambiguous. V was trimmed by 1 base and J by 8 bases, leaving 9 bases between them. Germline V gene lookup returns CDR1 SGHDT and CDR2 YYEEEE. The CDR3 consists of 12 residues. The CDR3 is CASSLPMDGYTF. The CDR3 nucleotides read TGTGCCAGCAGCTTGCCAATGGACGGCTACACCTTC.

The chain joins TRBV11-2 to TRBJ2-1; TRBD1 aligns across 9 bases. The V and J ends lost 3 bases and 9 bases, in that order; junction bases with no gene match: 9. CDR1 is SGHAT, CDR2 FQNNGV, per germline. The CDR3 totals 15 residues. The CDR3 is CASSFGTGKSGEQFF. CDR3 coding DNA: TGTGCCAGCAGCTTCGGGACAGGGAAATCCGGTGAGCAGTTCTTC. The whole variable domain, filled in from reference TRBV11-2 and TRBJ2-1, reads EAGVAQSPRYKIIEKRQSVAFWCNPISGHATLYWYQQILGQGPKLLIQFQNNGVVDDSQLPKDRFSAERLKGVDSTLKIQPAKLEDSAVYLCASSFGTGKSGEQFFGPGTRLTVL.

The rearrangement joins TRBV28 to TRBJ2-3, with 9 bases lining up with TRBD2. The V segment lost 7 bases and the J segment 5 bases; nucleotides outside the gene matches: 7. The CDR3 runs 14 residues. Germline CDR1 reads MDHEN; CDR2 reads SYDVKM. The CDR3 bases are TGTGCCAGCAACGCGGGAGGGCCTGGAGATACGCAGTATTTT. Residues: CASNAGGPGDTQYF.

The rearrangement joins TRBV11-3 to TRBJ1-3, with D unclear. Trimming removed 5 bases at V and 4 bases at J, with 15 bases between. Germline V lookup: CDR1 SGHNT, CDR2 YENEEA. The CDR3 sequence is 15 residues long. Here the CDR3 reads CASSPGPQSGNTIYF. CDR3 in DNA: TGTGCCAGCAGCCCCGGGCCTCAATCCGGAAACACCATATATTTT.

The rearrangement joins TRBV6-5 to TRBJ1-1; 7 nucleotides align to TRBD1. This CDR3 is built from 13 residues. V lost 6 bases, J lost 1 base, and 2 bases stayed unmatched. Germline V gene lookup returns CDR1 MNHEY and CDR2 SVGAGI. The CDR3 is CASRGTENTEAFF. The CDR3 nucleotides are TGTGCCAGCAGGGGGACAGAGAACACTGAAGCTTTCTTT.

The rearrangement uses TRBV4-1 and TRBJ2-5; no firm D call. The V and J ends lost 0 bases and 5 bases respectively, with 22 bases between them. The CDR3 consists of 18 residues. Germline CDR1 reads MGHRA; CDR2 reads YSYEKL. CDR3 DNA: TGCGCCAGCAGCCAAGATCTAACTGGACGGTCTCCGAGGGAGACCCAGTACTTC. Residues: CASSQDLTGRSPRETQYF.

V gene TRBV15 combines with J gene TRBJ2-7, with D unresolved. CDR3 length: 13 amino acids. V was shortened by 0 bases and J by 4 bases, with 7 bases between the two germline ends. Germline V lookup: CDR1 LNHNV, CDR2 YYDKDF (reference sequence). The CDR3 is CATSRERGYEQYF. DNA for the CDR3: TGTGCCACCAGCAGAGAAAGAGGTTACGAGCAGTACTTC.